Below, 14 T cell receptor beta chains from the same sample are listed, as sequenced in a study of T cell clusters in autoimmune cytopenias. Each sample's input was 200 to 300 ng genomic DNA, some 38,000 genome equivalents. TRB was amplified by touch-down multiplex PCR, primer pools A and B combined. After re-calling the multiplex PCR reads, TCRdb lists one entry per CDR3 protein, DNA absent. The repertoire shows 2,000 to 3,000 distinct CDR3 sequences; the top ten hold less than 75%. Sequenced: peripheral blood. All receptors derive from a human donor with an autoimmune cytopenia or autoimmune hepatitis (not recorded which).

Considering frequency, this clonotype is large. The V gene is TRBV24-1, the J gene TRBJ2-2; absent DNA, TCRdb's TRBD2 call cannot be checked. Per germline, CDR1 KGHDR and CDR2 SFDVKD. This CDR3 is built from 17 residues. This chain's CDR3 is CATSDRTSGEGSGELFF.

Judged by frequency, this clonotype is medium-sized. The chain employs TRBV19 and TRBJ1-3. The CDR3 length is 13 residues. Germline V gene data show CDR1 as LNHDA and CDR2 as SQIVND (reference sequence). CDR3 sequence: CASITGYGNTIYF.

The genes are TRBV29-1 and TRBJ2-6. This CDR3 contains 11 residues. Germline CDR1 is SQVTM and CDR2 is ANQGSEA. The CDR3 loop reads CSGTGTNVLTF.

The rearrangement uses TRBV5-1 and TRBJ2-1; lacking DNA, the TRBD2 call made by TCRdb goes unchecked. Germline V gives CDR1 SGHRS, CDR2 YFSETQ. This CDR3 is 15 amino acids long. CDR3 sequence reads: CASRIDGGGYNEQFF.

This chain joins TRBV5-1 and TRBJ2-5; TCRdb indicates TRBD2, and absent DNA this call remains unverified. The CDR3 is 15 amino acids. CDR1 is SGHRS, CDR2 YFSETQ, per germline. The CDR3 reads CASSWSWRPGETQYF.

The chain has TRBV18 and TRBJ2-1; TCRdb picks TRBD1, but there is no DNA to check that call. CDR3 length: 17 residues. The germline gives CDR1 KGHSH, CDR2 LQKENI. The CDR3 loop is CASSPPGQFTGYNEQFF.

The chain links TRBV27 to TRBJ2-4. Germline V gene sequence: CDR1 MNHEY, CDR2 SMNVEV (reference sequence). This CDR3 contains 16 residues. The CDR3 here is CASSLSGASFKNIQYF.

This chain uses TRBV27 with TRBJ1-2. Germline values: CDR1 MNHEY, CDR2 SMNVEV (reference sequence). The CDR3 has 16 residues. The CDR3 sequence is CASSSTNQLSLYGYTF.

The J gene is TRBJ2-6, the V gene TRBV4-3; TCRdb picks TRBD2, but there is no DNA to check that call. Germline assignment: CDR1 LGHNA and CDR2 YSLEER. This CDR3 comprises 17 residues. The CDR3 is CASSQGGRFSGANVLTF.

This clonotype counts as medium-sized by frequency. The CDR3 region is CASGTGLAGADTQYF. This chain connects TRBV19 to TRBJ2-3; TCRdb's assignment of TRBD2 cannot be checked, as there is no DNA. CDR1 is LNHDA and CDR2 is SQIVND in the germline V gene (reference sequence). The CDR3 sequence is 15 residues long.

This clonotype is called medium-sized based on its frequency. The CDR3 protein is CSVEVGVGQPQHF. V is TRBV29-1 and J is TRBJ1-5; TCRdb outputs TRBD1, but without DNA this stays unchecked. There are 13 residues in the CDR3. Germline loops: CDR1 SQVTM, CDR2 ANQGSEA.

The chain carries TRBV6-5 and TRBJ1-5; checking the TCRdb D call of TRBD1 is not possible without DNA. The germline gives CDR1 MNHEY, CDR2 SVGAGI. The CDR3 spans 15 residues. CDR3 region: CASSYSGQGNQPQHF.

The rearrangement uses TRBV7-6 and TRBJ1-1. The CDR3 runs to 12 residues. CDR1 and CDR2 from the germline V gene are SGHVS and FNYEAQ. Here the CDR3 reads CASSLSYTEAFF.

V gene TRBV6-1 combines with J gene TRBJ2-3; lacking DNA, the TRBD2 call made by TCRdb goes unchecked. This CDR3 comprises 13 residues. Germline V gene data show CDR1 as MNHNS and CDR2 as SASEGT. The CDR3 protein is CASLGLNTDTQYF.